This T cell receptor beta chain was found in a study of blood T cell repertoires in COVID-19. TCRdb keeps only in-frame clones here, not all; method: immunoSEQ multiplex PCR. The table includes 280,000 or so clones, around nine tenths detected once. The CDR3 is 15 amino acids. Germline assignment: CDR1 SGHNT and CDR2 YENEEA. The V and J ends lost 0 bases and 8 bases, in that order; junction bases with no gene match: 5. A COVID-19 case was met by exposed participants within 2 weeks before study entry. Material for sequencing was PBMCs or T cells enriched from blood (not recorded which). The chain is built from TRBV11-3 and TRBJ2-1, with 9 bases that match TRBD1. This clonotype was obtained from a woman between 50 and 59 years old who had been exposed to COVID-19. CDR3 amino acids: CASSLDQDRGYEQFF. CDR3 in DNA: TGTGCCAGCAGCTTAGATCAGGACAGGGGATATGAGCAGTTCTTC.